Shown below are 26 T cell receptor beta chains from a single sample sequenced in a study of blood T cell repertoires in COVID-19. Sequenced by immunoSEQ multiplex PCR; TCRdb stores in-frame clones only, minus some. The data hold roughly 120,000 clones, with about 84% observed a single time. Sequencing was performed on peripheral blood. These receptors all stem from a human donor in a cohort sampled during active COVID-19.

The chain employs TRBV7-3 and TRBJ2-1, with D possibly being TRBD1 (6 bases). Trimming cost V 4 bases and J 9 bases, with 13 bases left between them. CDR1 is SGHTA and CDR2 is FQGTGA in the germline V gene. The CDR3 runs to 13 residues. CDR3 protein: CASSYRQDGEQFF. The CDR3 DNA reads TGTGCCAGCAGCTACCGACAGGACGGTGAGCAGTTCTTC.

The rearrangement uses TRBV20-1 and TRBJ2-3; 13 bases agree with TRBD2. CDR1 is DFQATT and CDR2 is SNEGSKA in the germline V gene (reference sequence). The CDR3 covers 16 residues. V trimming: 3 bases; J trimming: 4 bases; junction bases outside the gene matches: 7. The CDR3 sequence: CSASGLAGVSPDTQYF. The CDR3, as DNA: TGCAGTGCTAGTGGACTAGCGGGAGTCTCTCCAGATACGCAGTATTTT.

The rearrangement links TRBV5-8 to TRBJ1-5; tentatively, D is TRBD1 (5 bases). Trimming removed 0 bases at V and 6 bases at J, with 13 bases between. CDR3 length: 15 amino acids. CDR1 and CDR2 (germline): SGHTS, YDEGEE. This chain's CDR3 is CASSLGQTATQPQHF. The DNA of the CDR3 is TGTGCCAGCAGCTTGGGACAGACGGCGACTCAGCCCCAGCATTTT.

The rearrangement joins TRBV10-1 to TRBJ2-3; 8 nucleotides match TRBD2. Germline V gene lookup returns CDR1 WNHNN and CDR2 SYGVQD (reference sequence). V was clipped by 3 bases and J by 4 bases; unmatched bases: 6. The CDR3 totals 15 residues. The CDR3 DNA is TGCGCCAGCAGTGATGGCGGGAGGATCCCAGATACGCAGTATTTT. This encodes CASSDGGRIPDTQYF.

The chain joins TRBV5-1 to TRBJ2-7; D gene uncertain. V lost 2 bases and J 1 base, leaving 10 bases between the germline ends. CDR1 and CDR2 (germline): SGHRS, YFSETQ. CDR3 size: 14 residues. CDR3 DNA: TGCGCCAGCAGCTTCCTGGAGCCATCCTACGAGCAGTACTTC. Translated: CASSFLEPSYEQYF.

This chain joins TRBV28 and TRBJ1-2; 7 nucleotides line up with TRBD1. CDR3 length: 11 residues. The trim removed 6 bases at V and 14 bases at J, leaving 9 bases unmatched. CDR1 and CDR2 from the germline V gene are MDHEN and SYDVKM. The CDR3 sequence: CASRDRDSETF. The DNA for the CDR3 is TGTGCCAGCAGAGACCGGGACAGTGAGACCTTC.

The rearrangement uses TRBV29-1 and TRBJ2-3, with 11 bases matching TRBD2. The CDR3 runs 13 residues. CDR1 and CDR2 (germline): SQVTM, ANQGSEA. V lost 7 bases and J lost 4; bases outside the gene matches: 4. The CDR3 DNA sequence: TGCAGCGCCTCGACTAGCGGGGCAGATACGCAGTATTTT. Its protein is CSASTSGADTQYF.

The chain carries TRBV28 and TRBJ2-1; TRBD1 matches at 8 bases. This CDR3 has 13 amino acids. Germline V gives CDR1 MDHEN, CDR2 SYDVKM. V lost 11 bases and J lost 3; bases outside the gene matches: 6. This chain's CDR3 is CAGRTGHYNEQFF. CDR3 in DNA: TGTGCCGGCCGGACAGGGCACTACAATGAGCAGTTCTTC.

CDR3 DNA: TGTGCCAGCAAGGCAGAACTAGAGCGTCCCTACAATGAGCAGTTCTTC. This sequence encodes CASKAELERPYNEQFF. The V and J genes are TRBV27 and TRBJ2-1, with TRBD2 as a possible D gene (5 bases). CDR1 MNHEY and CDR2 SMNVEV come from the germline V gene (reference sequence). V was cut by 7 bases and J by 2 bases, with 18 bases left in between. CDR3 size: 16 residues.

The chain recombines TRBV28 with TRBJ1-6; D is undetermined. CDR3 size: 12 residues. Per the germline V gene, CDR1 is MDHEN and CDR2 is SYDVKM. Between the trimmed V and J ends, which lost 7 bases and 9 bases, there was a span of 10 bases. In DNA form, the CDR3 reads TGTGCCAGCACCAGGATTCGTTCACCCCTCCACTTT. It is translated as CASTRIRSPLHF.

V gene TRBV6-5 combines with J gene TRBJ1-2; D unclear. Germline loops: CDR1 MNHEY, CDR2 SVGAGI. The V end lost 2 bases, the J end lost 2 bases, and 9 bases lay between the germline ends. This CDR3 comprises 14 residues. The CDR3 sequence is CASSYQGRNYGYTF. The CDR3 DNA follows: TGTGCCAGCAGTTACCAAGGGAGGAACTATGGCTACACCTTC.

This clone was recorded once. The chain carries TRBV5-5 and TRBJ2-7; TRBD2 matches at 7 bases. CDR1 SGHKS and CDR2 YYEKEE come from the germline V gene (reference sequence). The CDR3 runs 14 residues. V shed 3 bases and J 2 bases; nucleotides not matched to a gene: 5. In nucleotides, the CDR3 is TGTGCCAGCAGCTCGTCGGCGGGAGCCTACGAGCAGTACTTC. Translated: CASSSSAGAYEQYF.

This clone was picked up one time. The rearrangement uses TRBV27 and TRBJ1-1; 7 positions match TRBD1. The ends lost 6 bases at V and 7 bases at J; junction bases unmatched: 11. Germline-derived CDR1 and CDR2 are MNHEY and SMNVEV (reference sequence). This CDR3 region has 14 residues. CDR3: CASSRGQLSLEAFF. DNA of the CDR3: TGTGCCAGCAGCCGGGGACAGCTAAGTCTTGAAGCTTTCTTT.

This clone was counted a few times. The chain couples TRBV7-2 to TRBJ2-7, with 12 bases identical to TRBD1. Germline lookup yields CDR1 SGHTA and CDR2 FQGNSA. The CDR3 has 14 amino acids. V was pared by 8 bases and J by 4 bases, with 6 bases of the junction left unmatched. The CDR3: CASGPGQGAYEQYF. The CDR3 coding sequence is TGTGCCAGCGGCCCGGGACAGGGGGCTTACGAGCAGTACTTC.

The gene calls are TRBV7-2 and TRBJ1-6; TRBD1 agrees at 7 bases. The germline V gene has CDR1 SGHTA and CDR2 FQGNSA. The V gene end was trimmed by 5 bases and the J gene end by 5 bases; junction bases not matched to a gene: 3. The CDR3 contains 14 residues. DNA of the CDR3: TGTGCCAGCAGCATCGGGACAGATAATTCACCCCTCCACTTT. Encoded protein: CASSIGTDNSPLHF.

The chain couples TRBV7-9 to TRBJ1-1; 7 bases are a match to TRBD1. CDR3 size: 17 residues. V lost 4 bases to trimming and J lost 0 bases; unmatched junction nucleotides: 11. The V gene's germline CDR1 is SEHNR and CDR2 FQNEAQ (reference sequence). CDR3 protein: CASSSIRQGPLNTEAFF. CDR3 nucleotide sequence: TGTGCCAGCAGCTCCATTCGACAGGGACCTTTGAACACTGAAGCTTTCTTT.

This chain uses TRBV7-2 with TRBJ1-2, with D perhaps TRBD1 (6 bases). The CDR3 totals 13 residues. Germline V gives CDR1 SGHTA, CDR2 FQGNSA. The V and J ends lost 7 bases and 2 bases respectively, with 11 bases between them. For the CDR3, the DNA is TGTGCCAGCACCGGACAGATAAACTATGGCTACACCTTC. Amino acid sequence: CASTGQINYGYTF.

The chain combines TRBV5-4 with TRBJ2-7; 10 nucleotides match TRBD1. V trimming: 4 bases; J trimming: 2 bases; junction bases outside the gene matches: 3. The CDR3 sequence is 14 residues long. CDR1 is SGHNT and CDR2 is YYREEE in the germline V gene (reference sequence). CDR3 nucleotide sequence: TGTGCCAGCAGCATGGGGACAGGGGCCTACGAGCAGTACTTC. Protein sequence: CASSMGTGAYEQYF.

This clone was counted once. The same CDR3 can be traced to other DNA sequences in this sample. The rearrangement uses TRBV7-2 and TRBJ2-5, with D hard to call. The V gene's germline CDR1 is SGHTA and CDR2 FQGNSA. This CDR3 has 12 residues. Trimming shortened V by 2 bases and J by 4 bases, and 5 bases separated the two germline ends. The CDR3 bases are TGTGCCAGCAGCTTAAGCCGAGAGACCCAGTACTTC. Translating gives CASSLSRETQYF.

V and J are TRBV28 and TRBJ2-1; D is perhaps TRBD1 (6 bases). Per the germline V gene, CDR1 is MDHEN and CDR2 is SYDVKM. Deletions cut 2 bases from V and 8 bases from J, with 13 bases between. The CDR3 totals 14 residues. CDR3 protein: CASSLPRDNHEQFF. In nucleotides, the CDR3 is TGTGCCAGCAGTTTACCCCGGGACAACCATGAGCAGTTCTTC.

The chain carries TRBV19 and TRBJ2-7, with TRBD1 identical over 9 bases. The V segment lost 5 bases and the J segment 3 bases; nucleotides outside the gene matches: 8. CDR3 size: 15 residues. Germline V lookup: CDR1 LNHDA, CDR2 SQIVND (reference sequence). CDR3 DNA sequence: TGTGCCAGTAGTTATGGACAGGGGCCCTACTACGAGCAGTACTTC. Protein sequence: CASSYGQGPYYEQYF.

J is TRBJ2-3 and V is TRBV28; 7 bases align to TRBD1. With 3 bases clipped from V and 7 bases from J, the junction kept 7 bases outside the gene matches. Germline V gene lookup returns CDR1 MDHEN and CDR2 SYDVKM. The length of the CDR3 is 14 residues. The chain's CDR3 is CASSFDRVRYTQYF. CDR3 DNA sequence: TGTGCCAGCAGTTTCGACAGGGTTAGGTATACGCAGTATTTT.

The V and J genes are TRBV20-1 and TRBJ2-7; weak D call: TRBD2 (5 bases). The CDR3 loop spans 11 amino acids. In germline, CDR1 is DFQATT, CDR2 SNEGSKA (reference sequence). The germline V and J ends were trimmed by 6 bases and 9 bases, with 15 bases remaining between them. CDR3: CSAPGPAAQYF. The CDR3 DNA is TGCAGTGCACCGGGCCCAGCGGCGCAGTACTTC.

The CDR3 reads CSGWGQHQETQYF. Written as DNA, the CDR3 is TGCAGCGGATGGGGACAGCACCAAGAGACCCAGTACTTC. V and J are TRBV29-1 and TRBJ2-5; 7 nucleotides match TRBD1. CDR3 length: 13 residues. J lost 0 bases, V lost 7 bases, and 5 bases had no gene match. Looked up from germline, CDR1 is SQVTM and CDR2 is ANQGSEA.

The CDR3 DNA follows: TGCGCCAGCAGCTGGGTGGGAGGACAGGCGGCTTCTTCACCCCTCCACTTT. Translating it yields CASSWVGGQAASSPLHF. V and J are TRBV5-1 and TRBJ1-6, with 7 positions matching TRBD1. Trimming cost V 3 bases and J 9 bases; bases outside gene matches: 15. This CDR3 contains 17 residues. Germline V gene sequence: CDR1 SGHRS, CDR2 YFSETQ.

This clone was detected only a few times. The rearrangement joins TRBV24-1 to TRBJ2-3; D is ambiguous. The V end lost 1 base, the J end lost 2 bases, and 9 bases lay between the germline ends. Looked up from germline, CDR1 is KGHDR and CDR2 is SFDVKD. The CDR3 runs to 15 residues. The CDR3 sequence: CATSDFLQSTDTQYF. CDR3 bases: TGTGCCACCAGTGATTTTCTACAGTCCACAGATACGCAGTATTTT.